The clone carrying this T cell receptor (beta chain) was observed many times. One end of the junction is discordant with germline, which a read error may explain. The data were taken from a study of patients and donors after allogeneic stem cell transplantation. TCRdb re-called the RT-PCR reads with MiXCR, one entry per CDR3 protein. In the table there are roughly 940,000 distinct CDR3 sequences, more than 15% of which are singletons. Per the germline V gene, CDR1 is SSHAT and CDR2 is FNYEAQ (reference sequence). The CDR3 has 15 amino acids. The chain combines TRBV7-7 with TRBJ2-2; possible D gene TRBD2, 5 bases. This receptor was identified in a human donor who was either an allogeneic HSCT recipient or a stem cell or donor lymphocyte infusion donor (not recorded which). It is not recorded whose cells these are; they may come from a transplant donor. Sequenced sample: blood, either unsorted or a sorted T cell fraction (not recorded which). The CDR3 here is CASSLGTGRAGELFF. For the CDR3, the DNA is TGTGCTAGCAGCTTGGGCACGGGAAGGGCCGGGGAGCTGTTTTTT. The whole variable domain, filled in from reference TRBV7-7 and TRBJ2-2, reads GAGVSQSPRYKVTKRGQDVTLRCDPISSHATLYWYQQALGQGPEFLTYFNYEAQPDKSGLPSDRFSAERPEGSISTLTIQRTEQRDSAMYRCASSLGTGRAGELFFGEGSRLTVL.